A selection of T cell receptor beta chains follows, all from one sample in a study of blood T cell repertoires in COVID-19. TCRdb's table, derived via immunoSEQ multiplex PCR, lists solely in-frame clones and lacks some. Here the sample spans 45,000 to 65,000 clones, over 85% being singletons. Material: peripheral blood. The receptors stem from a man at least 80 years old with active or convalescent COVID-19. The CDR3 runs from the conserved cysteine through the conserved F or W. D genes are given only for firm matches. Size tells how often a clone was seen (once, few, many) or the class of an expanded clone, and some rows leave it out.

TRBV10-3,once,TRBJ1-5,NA,CAISESRTENQPQHF,TGTGCCATCAGTGAGTCGCGGACAGAAAATCAGCCCCAGCATTTT
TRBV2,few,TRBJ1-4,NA,CASRKGQHNEKLFF,TGTGCCAGCAGGAAGGGACAACATAATGAAAAACTGTTTTTT
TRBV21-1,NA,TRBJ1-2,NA,CASSKARGRGSYGYTF,TGTGCCAGCAGCAAAGCCCGGGGCAGGGGTTCCTATGGCTACACCTTC
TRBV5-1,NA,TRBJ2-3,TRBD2,CASSLLGGRTDTQYF,TGCGCCAGCAGCCTGTTGGGCGGGAGAACAGATACGCAGTATTTT
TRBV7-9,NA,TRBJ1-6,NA,CASSSGSPLHF,TGTGCCAGCAGCTCTGGCTCACCCCTCCACTTT
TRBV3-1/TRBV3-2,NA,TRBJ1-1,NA,CASSQGGRLITEAFF,TGTGCCAGCAGCCAAGGGGGCCGATTGATCACTGAAGCTTTCTTT
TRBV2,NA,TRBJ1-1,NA,CASGTRGTLTEAFF,TGTGCCAGCGGGACCAGGGGTACTTTGACTGAAGCTTTCTTT
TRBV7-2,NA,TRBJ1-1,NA,CASSLATGLVTEAFF,TGTGCCAGCAGCTTAGCTACAGGGCTAGTCACTGAAGCTTTCTTT
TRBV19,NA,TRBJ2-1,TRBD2,CASSIDGAGVGNNEQFF,TGTGCCAGTAGTATAGACGGAGCGGGAGTGGGTAACAATGAGCAGTTCTTC
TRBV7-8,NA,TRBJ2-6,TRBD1,CASSSSGTGLSGANVLTF,TGTGCCAGCAGCTCGTCCGGGACAGGGCTCTCTGGGGCCAACGTCCTGACTTTC
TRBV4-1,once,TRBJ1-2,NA,CASSQEQTDGYTF,TGCGCCAGCAGCCAAGAACAGACCGATGGCTACACCTTC
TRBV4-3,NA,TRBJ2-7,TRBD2,CASSQRAHSGSHEQYF,TGCGCCAGCAGCCAAAGGGCGCATAGCGGGAGCCACGAGCAGTACTTC
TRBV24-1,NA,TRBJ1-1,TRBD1,CATRDRTNTEAFF,TGTGCCACCAGGGACAGGACGAACACTGAAGCTTTCTTT
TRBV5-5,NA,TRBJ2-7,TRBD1,CASSLIGTAYEQYF,TGTGCCAGCAGCTTGATAGGGACAGCCTACGAGCAGTACTTC
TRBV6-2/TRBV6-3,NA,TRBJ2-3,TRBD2,CASSRAGGRTDTQYF,TGTGCCAGCAGTCGGGCGGGAGGGCGTACAGATACGCAGTATTTT